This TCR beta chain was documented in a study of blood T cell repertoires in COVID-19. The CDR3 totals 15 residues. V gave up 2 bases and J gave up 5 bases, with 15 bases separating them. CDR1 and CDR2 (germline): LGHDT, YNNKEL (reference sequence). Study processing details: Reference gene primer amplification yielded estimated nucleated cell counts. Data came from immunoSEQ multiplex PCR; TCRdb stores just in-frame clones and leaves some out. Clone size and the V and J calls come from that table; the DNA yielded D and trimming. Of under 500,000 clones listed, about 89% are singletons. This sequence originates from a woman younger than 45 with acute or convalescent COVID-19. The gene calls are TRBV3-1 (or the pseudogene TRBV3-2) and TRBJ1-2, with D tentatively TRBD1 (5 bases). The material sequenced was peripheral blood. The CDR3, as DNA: TGTGCCAGCAGCCAACCGCCGGGGGGAAGGTATGGCTACACCTTC. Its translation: CASSQPPGGRYGYTF.